The text below deals with one TCR beta chain. Assay: immunoSEQ multiplex PCR; the TCRdb copy retains only in-frame clones and omits some. Altogether about 400,000 clones are present, 70% to 90% being singletons, with the ten largest covering roughly 0.83%. The germline V gene encodes CDR1 MNHEY and CDR2 SMNVEV (reference sequence). V lost 0 bases to trimming and J lost 8 bases; unmatched junction nucleotides: 12. The CDR3 extends over 17 amino acids. This record comes from a study of cytomegalovirus exposure and HLA in healthy donors. The sequence was obtained from a woman between 18 and 30 years old in good health and CMV-seronegative. The V call is TRBV27, the J call TRBJ1-2, with TRBD1 identical over 10 bases. Sequencing input: PBMCs. The DNA of the CDR3 is TGTGCCAGCAGTTTATCCGTCCCGTTTGACAGGGGGCACGGCTACACCTTC. Amino acids: CASSLSVPFDRGHGYTF.